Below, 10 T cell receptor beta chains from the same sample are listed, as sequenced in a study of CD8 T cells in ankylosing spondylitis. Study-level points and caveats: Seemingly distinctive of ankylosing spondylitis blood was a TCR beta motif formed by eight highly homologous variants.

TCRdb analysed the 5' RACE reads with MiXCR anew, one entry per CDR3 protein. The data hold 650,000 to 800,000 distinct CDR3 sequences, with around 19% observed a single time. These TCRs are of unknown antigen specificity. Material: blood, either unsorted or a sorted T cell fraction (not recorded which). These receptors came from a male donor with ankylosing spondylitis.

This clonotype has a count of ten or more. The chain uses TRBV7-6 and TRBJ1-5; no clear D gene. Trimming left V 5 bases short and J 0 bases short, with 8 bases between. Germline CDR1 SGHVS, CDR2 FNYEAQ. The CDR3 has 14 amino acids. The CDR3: CASSPSYSNQPQHF. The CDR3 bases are TGTGCCAGCAGCCCCTCGTATAGCAATCAGCCCCAGCATTTT.

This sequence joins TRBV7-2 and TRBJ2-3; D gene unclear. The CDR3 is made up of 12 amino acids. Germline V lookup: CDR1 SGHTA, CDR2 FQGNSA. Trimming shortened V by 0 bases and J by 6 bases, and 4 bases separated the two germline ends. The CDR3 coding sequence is TGTGCCAGCAGCTTAGCAATGGATACGCAGTATTTT. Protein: CASSLAMDTQYF.

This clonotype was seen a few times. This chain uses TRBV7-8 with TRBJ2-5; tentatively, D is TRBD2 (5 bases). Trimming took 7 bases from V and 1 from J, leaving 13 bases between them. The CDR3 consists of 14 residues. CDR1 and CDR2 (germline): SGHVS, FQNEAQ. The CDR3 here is CASNLKGAQETQYF. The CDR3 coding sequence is TGTGCCAGCAACCTAAAGGGAGCCCAAGAGACCCAGTACTTC.

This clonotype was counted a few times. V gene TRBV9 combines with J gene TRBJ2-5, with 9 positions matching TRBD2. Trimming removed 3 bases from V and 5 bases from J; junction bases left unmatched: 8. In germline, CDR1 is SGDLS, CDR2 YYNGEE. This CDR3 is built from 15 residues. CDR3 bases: TGTGCCAGCAGCGACGAGAGCGGGGGGCGGGAGACCCAGTACTTC. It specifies CASSDESGGRETQYF.

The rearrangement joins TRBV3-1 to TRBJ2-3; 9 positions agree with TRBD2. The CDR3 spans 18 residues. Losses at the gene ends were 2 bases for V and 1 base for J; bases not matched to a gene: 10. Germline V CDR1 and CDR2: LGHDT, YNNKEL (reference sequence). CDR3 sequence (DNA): TGTGCCAGCAGCCAAAGGGTTCCGGGACTAGCTGGCACAGATACGCAGTATTTT. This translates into CASSQRVPGLAGTDTQYF.

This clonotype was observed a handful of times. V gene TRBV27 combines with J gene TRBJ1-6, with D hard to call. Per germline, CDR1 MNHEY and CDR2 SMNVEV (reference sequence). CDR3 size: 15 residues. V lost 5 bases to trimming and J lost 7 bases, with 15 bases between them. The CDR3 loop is CASSPTQAKNSPLHF. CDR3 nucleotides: TGTGCCAGCAGTCCTACCCAGGCTAAGAATTCACCCCTCCACTTT.

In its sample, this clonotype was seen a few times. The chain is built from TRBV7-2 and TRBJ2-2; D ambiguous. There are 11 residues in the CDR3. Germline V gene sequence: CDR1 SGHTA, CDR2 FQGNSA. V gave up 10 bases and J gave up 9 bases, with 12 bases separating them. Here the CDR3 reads CATRVERELFF. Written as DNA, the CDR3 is TGTGCCACCCGGGTAGAGCGGGAGCTGTTTTTT.

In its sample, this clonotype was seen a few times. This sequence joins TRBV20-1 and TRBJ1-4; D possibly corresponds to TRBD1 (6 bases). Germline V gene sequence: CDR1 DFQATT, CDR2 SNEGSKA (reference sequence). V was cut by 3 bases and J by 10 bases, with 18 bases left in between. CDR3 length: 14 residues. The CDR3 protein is CSASSRDKSGKLFF. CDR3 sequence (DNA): TGCAGTGCTAGTTCCCGGGACAAAAGTGGAAAACTGTTTTTT.

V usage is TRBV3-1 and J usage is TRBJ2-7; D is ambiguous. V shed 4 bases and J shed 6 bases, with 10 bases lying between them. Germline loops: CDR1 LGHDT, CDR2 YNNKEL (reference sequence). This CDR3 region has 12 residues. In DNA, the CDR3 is TGTGCCAGCAGCCCGTCGTTCGGCGAGCAGTACTTC. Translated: CASSPSFGEQYF.

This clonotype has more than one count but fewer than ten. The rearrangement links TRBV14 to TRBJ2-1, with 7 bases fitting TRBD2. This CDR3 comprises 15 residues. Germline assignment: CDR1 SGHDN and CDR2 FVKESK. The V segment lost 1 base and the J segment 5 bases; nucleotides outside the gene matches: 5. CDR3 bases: TGTGCCAGCAGCCAAGTTGCGGGGGTGAACAATGAGCAGTTCTTC. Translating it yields CASSQVAGVNNEQFF.